Sequencing of this T cell receptor beta chain was carried out in a study of T cells after yellow fever vaccination (dated by TCRdb to the late 2010s). In terms of the full investigation: Libraries from fractions with low cell numbers were prepared with the SMART-Seq v4 Ultra Low Input RNA kit. Bulk TCR alpha and beta repertoires were sequenced longitudinally to track T-cell clones before and after primary and booster YFV17D yellow fever vaccination. Two healthy male donors, one aged 18 to 29 and one aged 30 to 40 years, were included in the cohort. Bulk PBMC replicates and cell subsets were isolated from blood drawn at multiple timepoints before and after both primary and secondary immunization.

About this clonotype: Its antigen is not yet known. No much larger clone is present one base from it, and per-base qualities are unavailable.

The investigation overall reported the following: A small fraction of clonotypes showed up in both the CD4 and CD8 compartments, probably as a result of convergent recombination. The study included only two donors, which limits how far the findings can be generalized. Compared with the primary T-cell response, the secondary T-cell response was weaker but faster, peaking on day 5 rather than day 15. Computational filtering was required because FACS-sorted repertoires could contain abundant contaminating clonotypes from the bulk population. Most clones expanded after primary vaccination were re-detected after the booster (96% of CD4 and around 86% of CD8), suggesting broad memory maintenance.

V ends up 7 bases short and J 4 bases short, with an unmatched junction base count of 13. From its cysteine to its phenylalanine, the CDR3 spans 16 amino acids. This entry keeps only the CDR3 DNA: 48 bases, framed from base 1. Synthesis of TCR cDNA relied on 5'RACE template switching, a step that introduced a universal primer site along with unique molecular identifiers. cDNA synthesis was primed from both the TCR alpha and TCR beta constant segments. Library amplification used two PCR steps, and the second PCR step added sample barcodes and sequencing adapters. Libraries were sequenced on Illumina HiSeq 2500 (2x100 bp) or NovaSeq (2x150 bp). The original pipeline was this. MIGEC was used to demultiplex reads and collapse the reads into UMI consensus sequences, and MiXCR was used for V(D)J alignment. Clonotypes responding to the vaccine were identified with edgeR on replicate PBMC samples, with the criteria of FDR below 0.01 and a log2 fold change above 5 up to day 15. CD4 or CD8 identity was assigned to each bulk clonotype according to whether the clonotype was present at higher abundance in the sequenced CD4 repertoire or the sequenced CD8 repertoire. Clones were called with MiXCR by TCRdb after fastp trimmed the public reads at Q25, and only in-frame beta chains were retained. Merged by CDR3 protein, the rows form single entries marked with the most common genes and DNA. The V and J calls follow TCRdb's processing rather than the paper's. The sample table holds 300,000 or so distinct CDR3 sequences, of which 10% to 15% were seen once. 0.4% to 0.55% of the sample rests with the top ten.

The treatment or condition label for this specimen denotes: live attenuated yellow fever vaccine strain. A standard Ficoll-Paque protocol was used to isolate PBMCs from peripheral blood. CD4 and CD8 T-cell fractions were isolated with Dynabeads CD4 and CD8 positive selection kits. TriZol was used to extract RNA from bulk PBMCs, from CD4 and CD8 fractions, and from dextramer-positive and dextramer-negative fractions. The sequence came from a man aged 25 to 40 who received the YFV17D yellow fever vaccine. The chain employs TRBV12-3 or TRBV12-4 and TRBJ2-1; TRBD2 fits 7 bases in the junction. Here the sequenced sample was CD4+ T cells sorted from PBMCs, taken 45 days after the yellow fever booster vaccination. The sequenced DNA is TGTGCCAGCAATCACTTCGGGAGCGGGAAGTACAATGAGCAGTTCTTC. Translated, this gives CASNHFGSGKYNEQFF.